This T cell receptor (beta chain) was captured by sequencing in a study of T cell responses to AZD1222 COVID-19 vaccine. Background on the study: Pooled together were second doses at about 4 or about 12 weeks. Whole-study findings and limits: The span of vaccine-associated CD4 TCRs extended across spike, with dominance at 160-218 and 743-854.

Details on this clone: Its antigen remains unknown.

Profiled with immunoSEQ multiplex PCR; TCRdb holds only in-frame clones, not every one. The sample records over 100,000 clones, about nine tenths being singletons. Germline V gene sequence: CDR1 MNHNS, CDR2 SASEGT. The ends lost 5 bases at V and 0 bases at J; junction bases unmatched: 9. This CDR3 comprises 16 residues. J is TRBJ1-2 and V is TRBV6-1, with 7 nucleotides matching TRBD1. Sequenced material: peripheral blood, taken on day 0 of AZD1222 vaccination. The TCR comes from an adult in good health. The CDR3 reads CASSQGQAASNYGYTF. DNA of the CDR3: TGTGCCAGCAGTCAAGGACAGGCCGCTTCTAACTATGGCTACACCTTC.